This TCR beta chain was found in a study of T-cell memory formation after mild COVID-19. Whole-study results and caveats: Pre-infection memory contained some responding clones, which suggested that cross-reactive memory had joined.

Germline trimming cut 3 bases from V and 7 bases from J; bases unmatched to any gene: 17. Germline V gene lookup returns CDR1 MNHEY and CDR2 SMNVEV (reference sequence). The CDR3 totals 18 residues. As regards this clonotype: Antigen specificity is unknown.

TCR alpha and TCR beta cDNA libraries carrying sample barcodes and UMIs were produced by 5'RACE using constant-segment primers. From the 5' RACE reads, TCRdb called clonotypes with MiXCR, one entry per CDR3 protein. This sample yields 450,000 to 650,000 distinct CDR3 sequences, of which about a fifth are seen a single time; 9.5% to 15% belongs to the top ten. The sequence was collected from an adult woman who had mild COVID-19 (a few samples of this study predate the infection). Cell type and time point are not known. The rearrangement joins TRBV27 to TRBJ2-1; TRBD2 agrees at 8 bases. The sample was PBMCs or a T cell subset sorted from them (not recorded which). The CDR3 coding sequence is TGTGCCAGCAGTTTCACCCCGAACCTAGCGGGCGGTTTTAATGAGCAGTTCTTC. Residues: CASSFTPNLAGGFNEQFF.